The TCR beta chain described here comes from a study of blood T cell repertoires in COVID-19. As for the study in general: Collection of acute and convalescent COVID-19 samples took place in the United States, Italy and Spain. In each case, the material was cDNA or gDNA derived from T cells, B-cell-depleted T cells, or PBMCs.

Source study methods: Scientists estimated how many nucleated cells there were by amplifying reference gene primers. Sequencing was performed with immunoSEQ multiplex PCR; in TCRdb, only in-frame clones are kept and a portion is missing. That table furnishes V, J and clone size, whereas the DNA furnished D and trimming. Of 250,000 to 300,000 clones in the sample, approximately 85% were seen once. A single count supports this clone. This CDR3 spans 13 amino acids. The germline gives CDR1 KGHSH, CDR2 LQKENI. Trimming cost V 6 bases and J 8 bases; bases outside gene matches: 7. The sequenced sample was peripheral blood. This clonotype originated in a woman in her 70s with acute or convalescent COVID-19. The chain combines TRBV18 with TRBJ2-4, with TRBD1 matching over 7 bases. The CDR3 region is CASSLGQVDIQYF. The CDR3 DNA is TGTGCCAGCTCCCTAGGACAGGTCGACATTCAGTACTTC.